Listed below are T cell receptor beta chains from one sample, sequenced in a study of T cells in localized non-small cell lung cancer. The table came from immunoSEQ multiplex PCR; TCRdb's copy has only in-frame clones and leaves some out. This table has 15,000 to 20,000 clones, approximately 84% appearing once. Specimen: peripheral blood, collected before any cancer treatment. The source is a male donor aged 60 or over with stage I lung adenocarcinoma. The CDR3 runs from the conserved cysteine through the conserved F or W. The order of the fields is J gene, V gene, D gene, clone size, CDR3 protein, CDR3 DNA. D genes are given only for firm matches. Clone size, where shown, is once, few, many, or a class for clones that have expanded.

J: TRBJ2-5; V: TRBV9; D: -; size: -; CDR3: CASSVGDGPLETQYF; DNA: TGTGCCAGCAGCGTAGGGGACGGACCTTTGGAGACCCAGTACTTC
J: TRBJ1-1; V: TRBV28; D: -; size: -; CDR3: CASRLEDRTEAFF; DNA: TGTGCCAGCAGGCTAGAGGATCGGACTGAAGCTTTCTTT
J: TRBJ1-4; V: TRBV2; D: -; size: -; CDR3: CASSPLKKLFF; DNA: TGTGCCAGCAGTCCTCTAAAAAAACTGTTTTTT
J: TRBJ1-1; V: TRBV7-2; D: TRBD1; size: once; CDR3: CASSLARTGWDWNTEAFF; DNA: TGTGCCAGCAGCTTAGCTCGGACAGGGTGGGATTGGAACACTGAAGCTTTCTTT
J: TRBJ1-1; V: TRBV11-1; D: -; size: -; CDR3: CASSQGAVSTEAFF; DNA: TGTGCCAGCAGTCAGGGAGCTGTGAGCACTGAAGCTTTCTTT
J: TRBJ2-5; V: TRBV5-8; D: TRBD1; size: -; CDR3: CASSPGQQETQYF; DNA: TGTGCCAGCAGCCCGGGACAGCAAGAGACCCAGTACTTC
J: TRBJ1-2; V: TRBV18; D: TRBD1; size: -; CDR3: CASSSGTEDGYTF; DNA: TGTGCCAGCTCGTCCGGGACAGAAGATGGCTACACCTTC
J: TRBJ2-3; V: TRBV4-3; D: TRBD2; size: -; CDR3: CASSYSVTSGGDTQYF; DNA: TGCGCCAGCAGCTATTCTGTGACTAGCGGGGGGGATACGCAGTATTTT
J: TRBJ1-1; V: TRBV19; D: -; size: -; CDR3: CASSTTMNTEAFF; DNA: TGTGCCAGTAGTACTACCATGAACACTGAAGCTTTCTTT
J: TRBJ1-1; V: TRBV19; D: -; size: -; CDR3: CASSIEQNTEAFF; DNA: TGTGCCAGTAGTATCGAACAGAACACTGAAGCTTTCTTT
J: TRBJ2-3; V: TRBV7-2; D: TRBD2; size: -; CDR3: CASSSRLAGGPTDTQYF; DNA: TGTGCCAGCAGCTCGAGACTAGCGGGGGGCCCCACAGATACGCAGTATTTT
J: TRBJ2-3; V: TRBV30; D: -; size: -; CDR3: CAWSVPTDTQYF; DNA: TGTGCCTGGAGTGTTCCGACAGATACGCAGTATTTT
J: TRBJ2-1; V: TRBV19; D: -; size: few; CDR3: CASSILTPSNEQFF; DNA: TGTGCCAGTAGTATCCTCACCCCCTCGAATGAGCAGTTCTTC
J: TRBJ2-7; V: TRBV13; D: -; size: -; CDR3: CASSLTVSSYEQYF; DNA: TGTGCCAGCAGCCTAACAGTCTCCTCCTACGAGCAGTACTTC
J: TRBJ1-5; V: TRBV7-9; D: -; size: -; CDR3: CASSLTRGAGANQPQHF; DNA: TGTGCCAGCAGCTTAACGCGGGGGGCAGGCGCGAATCAGCCCCAGCATTTT
J: TRBJ1-1; V: TRBV19; D: -; size: -; CDR3: CASRIQGGGNTEAFF; DNA: TGTGCCAGTAGGATCCAGGGCGGAGGGAACACTGAAGCTTTCTTT
J: TRBJ1-2; V: TRBV28; D: -; size: once; CDR3: CASSLRDYGYTF; DNA: TGTGCCAGCAGCCTAAGGGACTATGGCTACACCTTC
J: TRBJ1-5; V: TRBV2; D: TRBD1; size: -; CDR3: CASSGDRGYEPQHF; DNA: TGTGCCAGCAGTGGGGACAGGGGTTATGAGCCCCAGCATTTT
J: TRBJ1-2; V: TRBV28; D: -; size: few; CDR3: CASSLAEPNYGYTF; DNA: TGTGCCAGCAGTTTGGCAGAGCCTAACTATGGCTACACCTTC
J: TRBJ2-7; V: TRBV5-4; D: -; size: -; CDR3: CASSLVGSYEQYF; DNA: TGTGCCAGCAGCTTGGTCGGGTCCTACGAGCAGTACTTC
J: TRBJ1-6; V: TRBV25-1; D: -; size: -; CDR3: CASSFGTVNSPLHF; DNA: TGTGCCAGCAGCTTCGGGACGGTTAATTCACCCCTCCACTTT
J: TRBJ1-1; V: TRBV18; D: -; size: once; CDR3: CASSPLRFNTEAFF; DNA: TGTGCCAGCTCACCACTCAGGTTTAACACTGAAGCTTTCTTT
J: TRBJ2-7; V: TRBV6-1; D: -; size: -; CDR3: CASILTEPYEQYF; DNA: TGTGCCAGCATTTTGACAGAGCCCTACGAGCAGTACTTC
J: TRBJ2-5; V: TRBV6-1; D: -; size: -; CDR3: CASSERKGRVQETQYF; DNA: TGTGCCAGCAGTGAAAGAAAGGGACGGGTACAAGAGACCCAGTACTTC
J: TRBJ2-1; V: TRBV7-2; D: -; size: -; CDR3: CASSLDPSYNEQFF; DNA: TGTGCCAGCAGCTTAGACCCCTCCTACAATGAGCAGTTCTTC
J: TRBJ2-7; V: TRBV10-3; D: -; size: -; CDR3: CAIKLATGGEQYF; DNA: TGTGCCATCAAGTTAGCGACAGGAGGTGAGCAGTACTTC
J: TRBJ1-2; V: TRBV2; D: -; size: -; CDR3: CASSPPQMYGYTF; DNA: TGTGCCAGCAGTCCACCCCAGATGTATGGCTACACCTTC
J: TRBJ2-7; V: TRBV6-5; D: TRBD2; size: once; CDR3: CASSYQRGASYEQYF; DNA: TGTGCCAGCAGTTATCAGCGGGGGGCCTCCTACGAGCAGTACTTC
J: TRBJ1-4; V: TRBV6-6; D: -; size: -; CDR3: CASSSNDEKLFF; DNA: TGTGCCAGCAGTTCCAATGATGAAAAACTGTTTTTT
J: TRBJ1-5; V: TRBV30; D: -; size: -; CDR3: CAWSVRVNQPQHF; DNA: TGTGCCTGGAGTGTACGGGTAAATCAGCCCCAGCATTTT
J: TRBJ2-2; V: TRBV18; D: TRBD2; size: -; CDR3: CANSPVSVTSGFGELFF; DNA: TGTGCCAACTCACCAGTTAGTGTGACTAGCGGCTTCGGGGAGCTGTTTTTT
J: TRBJ1-5; V: TRBV5-6; D: TRBD1; size: once; CDR3: CASSSLTGGANQPQHF; DNA: TGTGCCAGCAGCTCCTTGACAGGGGGAGCGAATCAGCCCCAGCATTTT
J: TRBJ2-1; V: TRBV5-4; D: -; size: few; CDR3: CASSLSWGQGSPQFF; DNA: TGTGCCAGCAGCTTATCTTGGGGCCAGGGGTCACCACAGTTCTTC
J: TRBJ2-5; V: TRBV11-2; D: -; size: few; CDR3: CASSPGSRETQYF; DNA: TGTGCCAGCAGTCCTGGATCCAGAGAGACCCAGTACTTC
J: TRBJ2-7; V: TRBV4-1; D: -; size: -; CDR3: CASSPTFDYEQYF; DNA: TGCGCCAGCAGCCCCACCTTTGACTACGAGCAGTACTTC